The rows below give T cell receptor beta chains drawn from one sample of a study of cytomegalovirus exposure and HLA in healthy donors. The table came from immunoSEQ multiplex PCR; TCRdb's copy has only in-frame clones and leaves some out. Altogether some 110,000 clones are present, about 88% being singletons, with the ten largest covering about 1.8%. The sequenced material came from PBMCs. All receptors come from a woman aged 18-30 years in good health and CMV-seropositive. Each CDR3 is given with its conserved first and last residue. A D gene is named only where the DNA matches it firmly. The size entry is marked missing in some rows and otherwise reads once, few, many or a size class.

CDR3 protein	CDR3 DNA	V gene	clone size	D gene	CDR3 length	J gene
CASSLGQGSGGYTF	TGTGCCAGCAGTTTAGGACAGGGTTCCGGTGGCTACACCTTC	TRBV28	NA	TRBD1	14	TRBJ1-2
CATEAGATYEQYF	TGTGCCACCGAAGCGGGGGCCACCTACGAGCAGTACTTC	TRBV28	NA	TRBD2	13	TRBJ2-7
CASSQGQWRATEAFF	TGTGCCAGCTCCCAAGGACAGTGGCGCGCCACTGAAGCTTTCTTT	TRBV18	NA	NA	15	TRBJ1-1
CASSHPTAHEKLFF	TGTGCCAGCAGCCACCCGACAGCGCATGAAAAACTGTTTTTT	TRBV14	NA	NA	14	TRBJ1-4
CASQQGPNTGELFF	TGTGCCAGCCAACAGGGCCCAAACACCGGGGAGCTGTTTTTT	TRBV9	once	NA	14	TRBJ2-2
CASKRQGAKAFF	TGTGCCAGCAAGAGGCAGGGGGCTAAAGCTTTCTTT	TRBV27	NA	TRBD1	12	TRBJ1-1
CASSRDRGPNEQFF	TGTGCCAGCAGTCGGGACAGGGGGCCCAATGAGCAGTTCTTC	TRBV27	NA	TRBD1	14	TRBJ2-1
CASWVGGEEKLFF	TGTGCCAGCTGGGTGGGGGGTGAGGAAAAACTGTTTTTT	TRBV6-6	NA	NA	13	TRBJ1-4
CASSLDSHGQGATDTQYF	TGTGCCAGCAGCTTAGACTCTCACGGACAGGGGGCAACAGATACGCAGTATTTT	TRBV7-2	NA	TRBD1	18	TRBJ2-3
CASSTRAKAFF	TGTGCCAGCAGCACCAGGGCAAAAGCTTTCTTT	TRBV7-9	NA	NA	11	TRBJ1-1
CASSPSRGGRSPEQFF	TGTGCCAGCTCACCATCCCGGGGGGGCCGGTCTCCTGAGCAGTTCTTC	TRBV18	NA	TRBD2	16	TRBJ2-1
CSVEVGTDFTEAFF	TGCAGCGTTGAGGTCGGGACTGACTTCACTGAAGCTTTCTTT	TRBV29-1	medium-sized	NA	14	TRBJ1-1
CASSEHQRDEQFF	TGCGCCAGCAGTGAGCATCAGCGCGATGAGCAGTTCTTC	TRBV10-2	NA	NA	13	TRBJ2-1
CASSSERGTYEQYF	TGTGCCAGCTCCTCAGAACGAGGAACCTACGAGCAGTACTTC	TRBV18	few	NA	14	TRBJ2-7
CSVAYTGANVLTF	TGCAGCGTCGCCTATACTGGGGCCAACGTCCTGACTTTC	TRBV29-1	NA	NA	13	TRBJ2-6
CASSQGQGFYEQYF	TGCGCCAGCAGCCAAGGACAGGGGTTCTACGAGCAGTACTTC	TRBV4-1	NA	TRBD1	14	TRBJ2-7
CASSQVGGAKDTQYF	TGTGCCAGCAGCCAAGTCGGGGGGGCCAAAGATACGCAGTATTTT	TRBV14	NA	TRBD2	15	TRBJ2-3
CASSPLPSGGATDTQYF	TGTGCCAGCAGTCCTCTCCCTAGCGGGGGGGCCACAGATACGCAGTATTTT	TRBV27	once	TRBD2	17	TRBJ2-3
CASTLYTEAFF	TGTGCCAGCACCCTATACACTGAAGCTTTCTTT	TRBV28	NA	NA	11	TRBJ1-1
CASSTDRAGSGEQFF	TGCGCCAGCAGCACCGACAGGGCTGGTTCGGGTGAGCAGTTCTTC	TRBV5-1	NA	TRBD1	15	TRBJ2-1
CASSLARGTGNSPLHF	TGTGCCAGCAGCTTAGCGCGGGGGACAGGCAATTCACCCCTCCACTTT	TRBV7-2	NA	TRBD1	16	TRBJ1-6
CASSLGTGNHNEQFF	TGTGCCAGCAGCTTAGGGACTGGCAATCACAATGAGCAGTTCTTC	TRBV7-9	NA	NA	15	TRBJ2-1
CTSGYTPGLAGTDTQYF	TGCACCAGCGGCTATACCCCGGGACTAGCGGGCACAGATACGCAGTATTTT	TRBV1	NA	NA	17	TRBJ2-3
CATSSNRGLGANVLTF	TGTGCCACCAGTAGTAACAGGGGGCTTGGGGCCAACGTCCTGACTTTC	TRBV15	NA	TRBD1	16	TRBJ2-6
CASSDGGASGGRNTGELFF	TGTGCCAGCAGTGATGGGGGGGCTAGCGGGGGCCGGAACACCGGGGAGCTGTTTTTT	TRBV2	few	TRBD2	19	TRBJ2-2
CASSSTRNSGNTIYF	TGTGCCAGCAGCTCCACCAGGAACTCTGGAAACACCATATATTTT	TRBV7-2	NA	NA	15	TRBJ1-3
CASSDLRGLRVTDTQYF	TGTGCCAGCAGTGATTTGAGGGGGCTCAGAGTCACAGATACGCAGTATTTT	TRBV25-1	NA	TRBD1	17	TRBJ2-3
CASSWAPDTEAFF	TGCGCCAGCAGCTGGGCCCCGGACACTGAAGCTTTCTTT	TRBV5-1	once	NA	13	TRBJ1-1
CASSVGSLAGGPIVETQYF	TGTGCCAGCAGCGTAGGAAGTTTAGCGGGGGGGCCGATCGTTGAGACCCAGTACTTC	TRBV9	NA	TRBD2	19	TRBJ2-5
CASSRRVANEKLFF	TGTGCCAGCAGCCGCAGGGTTGCTAATGAAAAACTGTTTTTT	TRBV5-6	once	NA	14	TRBJ1-4
CASSPWAMNTEAFF	TGTGCCAGCAGCCCTTGGGCCATGAACACTGAAGCTTTCTTT	TRBV5-4	NA	NA	14	TRBJ1-1
CASSQEWWDRASINQPQHF	TGCGCCAGCAGCCAAGAATGGTGGGACAGGGCCTCCATCAATCAGCCCCAGCATTTT	TRBV4-1	NA	TRBD1	19	TRBJ1-5
CASSVGTGIYNSPLHF	TGTGCCAGCAGCGTAGGGACAGGGATCTATAATTCACCCCTCCACTTT	TRBV5-6	once	TRBD1	16	TRBJ1-6
CASSPTSGGITDTQYF	TGTGCCAGCAGCCCGACTAGCGGGGGGATTACAGATACGCAGTATTTT	TRBV7-8	NA	TRBD2	16	TRBJ2-3
CASSLGEGQGNYGYTF	TGTGCCAGCAGCTTAGGGGAGGGGCAGGGTAACTATGGCTACACCTTC	TRBV7-6	few	NA	16	TRBJ1-2
CASSPLSRGKSYEQYF	TGTGCCAGCTCACCGCTATCCAGGGGTAAATCCTACGAGCAGTACTTC	TRBV18	NA	NA	16	TRBJ2-7
CASSYTWEGRGYTF	TGTGCCAGCAGTTACACCTGGGAGGGAAGGGGCTACACCTTC	TRBV6-5	NA	NA	14	TRBJ1-2
CASSLTQGAFRHTEAFF	TGTGCCAGCAGCTTGACGCAGGGGGCTTTTCGCCACACTGAAGCTTTCTTT	TRBV5-6	NA	TRBD1	17	TRBJ1-1
CASSEARRAGELFF	TGTGCCAGCAGTGAAGCGCGCAGGGCCGGGGAGCTGTTTTTT	TRBV2	NA	NA	14	TRBJ2-2
CSVDLGGGTDTQYF	TGCAGCGTTGATTTAGGGGGGGGCACAGATACGCAGTATTTT	TRBV29-1	NA	NA	14	TRBJ2-3
CASARDRGWEKLFF	TGTGCCAGCGCCCGGGACAGGGGATGGGAAAAACTGTTTTTT	TRBV2	NA	TRBD1	14	TRBJ1-4
CASRNRQGVEETQYF	TGTGCCAGCAGAAACCGACAGGGTGTAGAAGAGACCCAGTACTTC	TRBV5-4	NA	TRBD1	15	TRBJ2-5
CASSLRRISTDTQYF	TGTGCCAGCAGTTTAAGGCGGATCAGCACAGATACGCAGTATTTT	TRBV28	NA	NA	15	TRBJ2-3
CASSRSGRTRGTGELFF	TGTGCCAGCTCACGGTCGGGGAGGACTAGAGGCACCGGGGAGCTGTTTTTT	TRBV18	NA	TRBD2	17	TRBJ2-2
CASSLQGRPTDTQYF	TGTGCCAGCAGCTTACAGGGGCGTCCCACAGATACGCAGTATTTT	TRBV5-6	few	TRBD1	15	TRBJ2-3
CASSTHQGFNSPLHF	TGTGCCAGCAGTACCCATCAGGGGTTTAATTCACCCCTCCACTTT	TRBV6-6	once	NA	15	TRBJ1-6
CATSHGQAGGYTF	TGTGCCACCAGCCATGGACAGGCTGGTGGCTACACCTTC	TRBV15	NA	TRBD1	13	TRBJ1-2
CASSLGQRGGNQPQHF	TGTGCCAGTAGCCTGGGGCAGCGAGGTGGCAATCAGCCCCAGCATTTT	TRBV19	NA	NA	16	TRBJ1-5
CASTGGDPQETQYF	TGTGCCAGCACTGGGGGGGACCCACAGGAGACCCAGTACTTC	TRBV18	NA	TRBD2	14	TRBJ2-5
CASSFGGYGNQPQHF	TGTGCCAGCAGCTTTGGAGGATATGGTAATCAGCCCCAGCATTTT	TRBV7-2	NA	NA	15	TRBJ1-5
CASSLEGRQGNGYTF	TGTGCCAGCAGCTTAGAAGGGCGGCAGGGGAATGGCTACACCTTC	TRBV7-2	NA	NA	15	TRBJ1-2
CASSSLASETQYF	TGTGCCAGCAGCTCTCTAGCCTCGGAGACCCAGTACTTC	TRBV7-9	once	NA	13	TRBJ2-5